The 9 T cell receptor beta chains given below trace back to one sample, sequenced in a study of blood T cell repertoires in COVID-19. Using immunoSEQ multiplex PCR, the repertoire was profiled, and TCRdb retains in-frame clones only, with some absent. The sample contains some 200,000 clones, about 78% of which appear only once. The sequencing input was peripheral blood. These receptors all come from a woman in her forties or fifties with active or convalescent COVID-19.

Written as DNA, the CDR3 is TGTGCCAGCAGCCCGAAGGGGCTAGCGGGAGCCGAGCAGTACTTC. This translates into CASSPKGLAGAEQYF. The chain couples TRBV3-1 (or the pseudogene TRBV3-2) to TRBJ2-7; 10 bases are shared with TRBD2. Germline CDR1 LGHDT, CDR2 YNNKEL (reference sequence). V lost 4 bases, J lost 6 bases, and 9 bases stayed unmatched. This CDR3 comprises 15 residues.

This chain uses TRBV7-2 with TRBJ2-5, with D perhaps matching TRBD2 (6 bases). The V and J ends lost 1 base and 2 bases respectively, with 8 bases between them. Germline V CDR1 and CDR2: SGHTA, FQGNSA. The CDR3 runs to 14 residues. The CDR3 loop is CASSLGGGQETQYF. In nucleotides, the CDR3 is TGTGCCAGCAGCTTAGGTGGGGGGCAAGAGACCCAGTACTTC.

The rearrangement links TRBV28 to TRBJ1-3, with TRBD1 matching 7 bases. Trimming removed 6 bases from V and 4 bases from J; junction bases left unmatched: 9. Germline values: CDR1 MDHEN, CDR2 SYDVKM. This CDR3 contains 15 residues. The CDR3 bases are TGTGCCAGCAGCCAACCCCCGGGACAGGGAAACACCATATATTTT. It encodes CASSQPPGQGNTIYF.

The rearrangement joins TRBV5-8 to TRBJ1-4, with D hard to call. The CDR3 consists of 15 residues. Per the germline V gene, CDR1 is SGHTS and CDR2 is YDEGEE. V lost 0 bases and J 0 bases, leaving 6 bases between the germline ends. CDR3 nucleotides: TGTGCCAGCAGCTTGGGGCGGGCAACTAATGAAAAACTGTTTTTT. Translated, it gives CASSLGRATNEKLFF.

The chain is built from TRBV27 and TRBJ2-2; TRBD2 is a possible D gene (6 bases). V lost 1 base to trimming and J lost 2 bases, with 8 bases between them. The germline V gene has CDR1 MNHEY and CDR2 SMNVEV (reference sequence). CDR3 length: 15 residues. The CDR3 spells CASSLLRGNTGELFF. The CDR3 DNA reads as TGTGCCAGCAGTTTATTGCGGGGAAACACCGGGGAGCTGTTTTTT.

The V gene is TRBV30, the J gene TRBJ2-7; possible D gene TRBD1, 5 bases. Trimming shortened V by 1 base and J by 2 bases, and 9 bases separated the two germline ends. CDR3 length: 13 residues. Per germline, CDR1 GTSNPN and CDR2 SVGIG (reference sequence). CDR3 loop: CAWSGRATYEQYF. The CDR3 DNA follows: TGTGCCTGGAGTGGCAGGGCGACCTACGAGCAGTACTTC.

This clone was seen more than once but under ten times. The V gene is TRBV7-8, the J gene TRBJ1-2; possibly TRBD1 for D (5 bases). This CDR3 region has 14 residues. CDR1 and CDR2 (germline): SGHVS, FQNEAQ. Trimming removed 5 bases at V and 8 bases at J, with 18 bases between. The CDR3 nucleotides read TGTGCCAGCAGCCTCCCGGGGCCCACTAGCGGCTACACCTTC. Translated, it gives CASSLPGPTSGYTF. The full variable domain, in which reference TRBV7-8 and TRBJ1-2 provide the parts outside the CDR3, is GAGVSQSPRYKVAKRGQDVALRCDPISGHVSLFWYQQALGQGPEFLTYFQNEAQLDKSGLPSDRFFAERPEGSVSTLKIQRTQQEDSAVYLCASSLPGPTSGYTFGSGTRLTVV.

V gene TRBV13 combines with J gene TRBJ2-3; 7 bases align to TRBD1. This CDR3 has 13 amino acids. Unmatched junction bases numbered 5, after V lost 7 bases and J lost 4 bases. Germline CDR1 PRHDT, CDR2 FYEKMQ (reference sequence). The CDR3 DNA is TGTGCCAGCAACAGGGGACGGGCAGATACGCAGTATTTT. It codes for CASNRGRADTQYF.

The chain employs TRBV28 and TRBJ1-4, with D hard to call. Trimming left V 3 bases short and J 6 bases short, with 8 bases between. This CDR3 comprises 13 residues. The V gene's germline CDR1 is MDHEN and CDR2 SYDVKM. In DNA, the CDR3 is TGTGCCAGCAGTTTCGGGAGGGATGAAAAACTGTTTTTT. Its protein is CASSFGRDEKLFF.